The source of this TCR beta chain is a study of CXCR3-negative and CXCR3-positive naive CD8 T cells. Study outcomes and limitations: CXCR3-positive naive cells carried more hydrophobic TRB CDR3s than CXCR3-negative ones.

Germline assignment: CDR1 SGHRS and CDR2 YFSETQ. The CDR3 runs 15 residues. Researchers prepared the TRB cDNA libraries using 5' RACE with UMI labels. TCRdb reanalyzed the 5' RACE reads and collapses them to one entry per CDR3 protein, without DNA. The specimen's table records about 63,000 distinct CDR3 sequences. As for this clonotype: Its target is unknown.

Material: naive CXCR3+ CD8+ T cells from blood. Indicated subset: CD45RO-CCR7+CD27+CD95- naive CD8+ T cells expressing CXCR3 (TNR3+). The receptor's source is a human donor in good health. Some clones in this sample may be carry-over from other donors' samples. The genes are TRBV5-1 and TRBJ2-7; the TRBD1 assignment by TCRdb is unverifiable without DNA. CDR3 loop: CASSTREPPGDEQYF.